Presented here are 21 T cell receptor beta chains from one specimen sequenced in a study of beta chain features in type 1 diabetes. Findings and limits, study-wide: Shorter TCRB CDR3s, moderately but significantly so, marked every one of the four CD4+ subsets in Type 1 diabetes patients.

The investigators reverse transcribed all of the isolated RNA, so they sequenced expressed TCRB transcripts. Assay: immunoSEQ multiplex PCR; the TCRdb copy retains only in-frame clones and omits some. Of about 180,000 clones listed, 7.8% are singletons. Their specific antigens are unknown. The sample consisted of central memory CD4+ T cells from blood. These receptors came from a woman between 40 and 55 years old with type 1 diabetes.

For the CDR3, the DNA is TGTGCCAGCAGCGGATGGGGGACTAGCGGCTACTACAATGAGCAGTTCTTC. Its translation is CASSGWGTSGYYNEQFF. The chain joins TRBV7-6 to TRBJ2-1, with TRBD2 matching over 11 bases. Losses at the gene ends were 5 bases for V and 3 bases for J; bases not matched to a gene: 9. CDR1 and CDR2 from the germline V gene are SGHVS and FNYEAQ. The CDR3 loop spans 17 amino acids.

V usage is TRBV18 and J usage is TRBJ1-1; TRBD1 aligns across 9 bases. Per germline, CDR1 KGHSH and CDR2 LQKENI. The V gene end was trimmed by 3 bases and the J gene end by 3 bases; junction bases not matched to a gene: 2. CDR3 length: 14 amino acids. CDR3 loop: CASSPTGGYTEAFF. CDR3 DNA: TGTGCCAGCTCACCTACAGGGGGCTACACTGAAGCTTTCTTT.

This clone was recorded a few times. The chain uses TRBV7-9 and TRBJ1-3; D gene unclear. V shed 2 bases and J shed 3 bases, with 14 bases lying between them. CDR1 is SEHNR and CDR2 is FQNEAQ in the germline V gene (reference sequence). This CDR3 spans 16 amino acids. CDR3 sequence reads: CASSLNWRGRGNTIYF. The CDR3 bases are TGTGCCAGCAGCTTAAACTGGAGAGGTCGTGGAAACACCATATATTTT.

This clone was recorded a few times. V usage is TRBV19 and J usage is TRBJ2-1, with 7 bases aligning to TRBD2. J gave up 9 bases and V 10 bases, and 15 bases lay outside the gene matches. CDR1 LNHDA and CDR2 SQIVND come from the germline V gene (reference sequence). The CDR3 has 14 residues. The CDR3 DNA sequence: TGTGCCACCACCCGTGGGGCGGGAGTAGGTGAGCAGTTCTTC. Encoded protein: CATTRGAGVGEQFF.

This clone appeared a few times. The chain links TRBV15 to TRBJ2-4; 8 nucleotides align to TRBD2. After removal of 0 bases from V and 1 base from J, the junction contained 5 bases not matched to a gene. The CDR3 has 17 amino acids. CDR1 and CDR2 from the germline V gene are LNHNV and YYDKDF (reference sequence). The CDR3 DNA is TGTGCCACCAGCAGAGATCTGGGCGGGGGGGCCAAAAACATTCAGTACTTC. Translating gives CATSRDLGGGAKNIQYF.

The chain couples TRBV11-3 to TRBJ2-1; 7 bases align to TRBD2. The CDR3 consists of 15 residues. CDR1 is SGHNT and CDR2 is YENEEA in the germline V gene. The junction had 5 bases not matched to a gene; V was cut back by 4 bases and J by 2 bases. The CDR3 bases are TGTGCCAGCAGCTCGCGCGGGAGCGCCTACAATGAGCAGTTCTTC. Translated: CASSSRGSAYNEQFF.

This clone was seen ten or more times. DNA of the CDR3: TGCGCCAGCAGCCAAGATCCCCCGGGACAGGGCTACAATGAGCAGTTCTTC. Translation: CASSQDPPGQGYNEQFF. The chain is built from TRBV4-3 and TRBJ2-1; 9 bases fit TRBD1. This CDR3 spans 17 amino acids. The V and J ends lost 0 bases and 3 bases, in that order; junction bases with no gene match: 6. Germline V gene data show CDR1 as LGHNA and CDR2 as YSLEER.

This clone came up a few times. The genes are TRBV10-3 and TRBJ1-5; D may be TRBD1 (6 bases). V dropped 6 bases and J dropped 5 bases, with 11 bases sitting between them. The CDR3 has 13 residues. Germline values: CDR1 ENHRY, CDR2 SYGVKD. The DNA for the CDR3 is TGTGCCATCAGCCGGGACATTTATCAGCCCCAGCATTTT. It is translated as CAISRDIYQPQHF.

This clone was counted between two and nine times. The genes are TRBV29-1 and TRBJ2-7; TRBD1 matches at 12 bases. The CDR3 length is 12 residues. Unmatched junction bases numbered 1, after V lost 4 bases and J lost 6 bases. Germline V gene data show CDR1 as SQVTM and CDR2 as ANQGSEA. CDR3 coding DNA: TGCAGCGTTGGGGACAGGGGGCGCGAGCAGTACTTC. The encoded protein is CSVGDRGREQYF.

This clone was observed a handful of times. This chain's CDR3 is CASSPSPTGTNYGYTF. The CDR3 nucleotides read TGTGCCAGCAGTCCCTCCCCGACAGGGACTAACTATGGCTACACCTTC. The chain combines TRBV27 with TRBJ1-2, with 7 bases aligning to TRBD1. V was pared by 5 bases and J by 0 bases, with 9 bases of the junction left unmatched. The CDR3 is 16 amino acids. Germline-derived CDR1 and CDR2 are MNHEY and SMNVEV (reference sequence).

This clone was counted only a few times. The chain recombines TRBV30 with TRBJ1-1; 12 bases map to TRBD1. CDR1 GTSNPN and CDR2 SVGIG come from the germline V gene (reference sequence). The CDR3 has 15 amino acids. V dropped 1 base and J dropped 3; count of bases not matched to a gene: 3. CDR3 residues: CAWSGGQGADTEAFF. Here the CDR3 DNA reads TGTGCCTGGAGTGGGGGACAGGGGGCTGACACTGAAGCTTTCTTT. Supplemented by reference TRBV30 and TRBJ1-1, the full variable domain reads SQTIHQWPATLVQPVGSPLSLECTVEGTSNPNLYWYRQAAGRGLQLLFYSVGIGQISSEVPQNLSASRPQDRQFILSSKKLLLSDSGFYLCAWSGGQGADTEAFFGQGTRLTVV.

This clone was seen only a few times. This rearrangement joins TRBV15 to TRBJ1-5, with 8 bases that match TRBD1. The germline gives CDR1 LNHNV, CDR2 YYDKDF (reference sequence). The CDR3 is made up of 19 amino acids. V shed 0 bases, J shed 7 bases, and the junction held 17 bases outside the gene matches. The CDR3 coding sequence is TGTGCCACCAGCAGAGATAGGGCGGACAGGGAACGGGGAAAACAGCCCCAGCATTTT. Translated: CATSRDRADRERGKQPQHF.

This clone was detected only a few times. The V gene is TRBV29-1, the J gene TRBJ2-3; D call uncertain. The CDR3 contains 15 residues. Germline loops: CDR1 SQVTM, CDR2 ANQGSEA. V shed 4 bases and J shed 1 base, with 15 bases lying between them. The CDR3 DNA reads as TGCAGCGTTGGATTTACCTTCGCGGGCACAGATACGCAGTATTTT. This gives the protein CSVGFTFAGTDTQYF.

This chain joins TRBV2 and TRBJ2-1; TRBD2 matches 11 bases. V was pared by 6 bases and J by 2 bases, with 6 bases of the junction left unmatched. CDR3 length equals 16 residues. Per the germline V gene, CDR1 is SNHLY and CDR2 is FYNNEI. The CDR3 loop reads CASSYIAGGPYNEQFF. The CDR3 DNA reads TGTGCCAGCAGCTATATAGCGGGAGGGCCCTACAATGAGCAGTTCTTC.

This clone was observed a few times. The V gene is TRBV18, the J gene TRBJ2-3, with 10 bases that match TRBD1. Looked up from germline, CDR1 is KGHSH and CDR2 is LQKENI. CDR3 size: 14 residues. V was clipped by 4 bases and J by 4 bases; unmatched bases: 2. This CDR3 reads CASSLGTGADTQYF. DNA for the CDR3: TGTGCCAGCTCACTCGGGACAGGGGCAGATACGCAGTATTTT.

This clone was seen more than once but under ten times. This sequence joins TRBV5-6 and TRBJ2-2, with 11 bases matching TRBD2. CDR1 and CDR2 (germline): SGHDT, YYEEEE. CDR3 size: 15 residues. V shed 0 bases, J shed 5 bases, and the junction held 0 bases outside the gene matches. CDR3 bases: TGTGCCAGCAGCTTGGTAGCGGGAGGGACCGGGGAGCTGTTTTTT. It is translated as CASSLVAGGTGELFF.

The J gene is TRBJ2-1, the V gene TRBV10-3; 11 bases map to TRBD2. The germline CDR1 and CDR2 sequences are ENHRY and SYGVKD. The CDR3 runs to 15 residues. V was pared by 10 bases and J by 4 bases, with 9 bases of the junction left unmatched. CDR3 nucleotides: TGTGCCAGCCTAGACGGGACTAGCGGTTACAATGAGCAGTTCTTC. Residues: CASLDGTSGYNEQFF.

This clone was observed at least ten times. The chain uses TRBV19 and TRBJ2-2, with 9 positions matching TRBD2. With V trimmed by 8 bases and J by 3 bases, 10 bases remained unmatched. Germline loops: CDR1 LNHDA, CDR2 SQIVND (reference sequence). The CDR3 runs to 16 residues. The CDR3 DNA follows: TGTGCCAGTTCTCTCATAGCGGGAGCCCACACCGGGGAGCTGTTTTTT. Its translation: CASSLIAGAHTGELFF.

In this sample, this clone turned up a few times. The chain has TRBV4-3 and TRBJ2-1; TRBD2 matches at 9 bases. After removal of 0 bases from V and 4 bases from J, the junction contained 10 bases not matched to a gene. This CDR3 is 18 amino acids long. Per the germline V gene, CDR1 is LGHNA and CDR2 is YSLEER. CDR3 nucleotides: TGCGCCAGCAGCCAAGATCTCCTAACTAGCGGGCTTTACAATGAGCAGTTCTTC. Protein product: CASSQDLLTSGLYNEQFF.

With regard to this clone: The junction differs from germline at one of its ends, possibly a read error. The rearrangement joins TRBV19 to TRBJ2-4, with D tentatively TRBD1 (5 bases). The CDR3 runs to 13 residues. The V gene's germline CDR1 is LNHDA and CDR2 SQIVND (reference sequence). The CDR3 bases are TGTGCCAGTAGTCCCCAGGGCGGATTCCCTCGGGACTTC. Its translation: CASSPQGGFPRDF.

This clone has more than one count but fewer than ten. J is TRBJ2-7 and V is TRBV6-5; 8 bases are a match to TRBD1. The junction had 5 bases not matched to a gene; V was cut back by 5 bases and J by 2 bases. This CDR3 is built from 14 residues. Germline V CDR1 and CDR2: MNHEY, SVGAGI. The CDR3 region has the DNA TGTGCCAGCAGTCGGACAGGGTCCACCTACGAGCAGTACTTC. This sequence encodes CASSRTGSTYEQYF.